Listed below are T cell receptor beta chains from one sample, sequenced in a study of blood T cell repertoires in COVID-19. TCRdb's copy holds only in-frame clones and misses some; the assay was immunoSEQ multiplex PCR. Seen here are around 250,000 clones, approximately 85% observed once, and the top ten hold around 2%. Sequenced input: PBMCs or T cells enriched from blood (not recorded which). The receptors were sampled from a woman aged 45-65 years who had recovered from COVID-19. Both conserved end residues are part of each CDR3. A D gene is named only where the DNA matches it firmly. Only part of the rows carry a size: once, few, many, or a class if the clone is expanded.

J: TRBJ2-5; size: NA; D: TRBD1; V: TRBV28; length: 14; CDR3: CASSLGGTVETQYF; DNA: TGTGCCAGCAGTTTAGGTGGGACAGTTGAGACCCAGTACTTC
J: TRBJ1-4; size: NA; D: NA; V: TRBV25-1; length: 15; CDR3: CASSDPTGNGEKLFF; DNA: TGTGCCAGCAGTGACCCTACAGGGAATGGCGAAAAACTGTTTTTT
J: TRBJ2-7; size: NA; D: NA; V: TRBV11-2; length: 13; CDR3: CASSLAGKSEQYF; DNA: TGTGCCAGCAGCTTAGCAGGGAAGAGCGAGCAGTACTTC
J: TRBJ2-2; size: once; D: TRBD2; V: TRBV2; length: 14; CDR3: CASRTSGSSGELFF; DNA: TGTGCCAGCAGGACTAGCGGGAGCTCCGGGGAGCTGTTTTTT
J: TRBJ2-1; size: NA; D: NA; V: TRBV7-2; length: 15; CDR3: CASSLDVRDPGEQFF; DNA: TGTGCCAGCAGCTTAGATGTGCGGGACCCCGGAGAGCAGTTCTTC
J: TRBJ2-7; size: NA; D: NA; V: TRBV28; length: 13; CDR3: CASSFTGKYEQYF; DNA: TGTGCCAGCAGTTTTACAGGCAAATACGAGCAGTACTTC
J: TRBJ2-7; size: NA; D: NA; V: TRBV3-1/TRBV3-2; length: 14; CDR3: CASSPLGQVYEQYF; DNA: TGTGCCAGCAGCCCACTAGGGCAGGTCTACGAGCAGTACTTC
J: TRBJ1-1; size: NA; D: NA; V: TRBV29-1; length: 14; CDR3: CSVGETLPNTEAFF; DNA: TGCAGCGTTGGGGAGACACTCCCGAACACTGAAGCTTTCTTT
J: TRBJ2-3; size: NA; D: NA; V: TRBV27; length: 11; CDR3: CASSLRDTQYF; DNA: TGTGCCAGCAGTCTGAGAGATACGCAGTATTTT
J: TRBJ1-2; size: once; D: NA; V: TRBV7-6; length: 16; CDR3: CASSSIGSRGGYGYTF; DNA: TGTGCCAGCAGCTCCATAGGTTCTAGGGGCGGCTATGGCTACACCTTC
J: TRBJ1-1; size: NA; D: NA; V: TRBV11-1; length: 13; CDR3: CASSPRGGSEAFF; DNA: TGTGCCAGCAGCCCAAGGGGAGGGAGTGAAGCTTTCTTT
J: TRBJ1-5; size: NA; D: TRBD1; V: TRBV27; length: 16; CDR3: CASSQTGTGGNQPQHF; DNA: TGTGCCAGCAGTCAGACCGGGACAGGAGGCAATCAGCCCCAGCATTTT
J: TRBJ1-2; size: NA; D: NA; V: TRBV2; length: 11; CDR3: CASSPGLWDTF; DNA: TGTGCCAGCAGCCCGGGACTCTGGGACACCTTC
J: TRBJ2-3; size: NA; D: NA; V: TRBV3-1/TRBV3-2; length: 15; CDR3: CASSHNRVKTDTQYF; DNA: TGTGCCAGCAGCCATAACAGGGTTAAGACAGATACGCAGTATTTT
J: TRBJ2-3; size: NA; D: NA; V: TRBV20-1; length: 13; CDR3: CSASTGITDTQYF; DNA: TGCAGTGCTAGTACAGGGATAACAGATACGCAGTATTTT
J: TRBJ1-2; size: NA; D: TRBD1; V: TRBV30; length: 13; CDR3: CAWNADRGIGYTF; DNA: TGTGCCTGGAATGCTGACAGGGGGATAGGCTACACCTTC
J: TRBJ1-4; size: NA; D: NA; V: TRBV2; length: 15; CDR3: CASSSRGGIGEKLFF; DNA: TGTGCCAGCAGCTCTCGAGGGGGAATCGGAGAAAAACTGTTTTTT
J: TRBJ2-5; size: NA; D: NA; V: TRBV6-5; length: 12; CDR3: CASKVGGETQYF; DNA: TGTGCCAGCAAAGTAGGGGGAGAGACCCAGTACTTC
J: TRBJ2-5; size: once; D: TRBD1; V: TRBV7-9; length: 17; CDR3: CASSPGAGTGGGETQYF; DNA: TGTGCCAGCAGCCCAGGGGCTGGGACAGGGGGCGGAGAGACCCAGTACTTC
J: TRBJ1-4; size: NA; D: NA; V: TRBV5-1; length: 15; CDR3: CASSLEDSYNEKLFF; DNA: TGCGCCAGCAGCTTGGAGGACAGCTATAATGAAAAACTGTTTTTT
J: TRBJ1-5; size: NA; D: TRBD1; V: TRBV6-5; length: 13; CDR3: CASSTGGGQPQHF; DNA: TGTGCCAGCAGCACAGGGGGCGGTCAGCCCCAGCATTTT
J: TRBJ2-1; size: NA; D: TRBD2; V: TRBV5-1; length: 15; CDR3: CASSLIGGSYYEQFF; DNA: TGCGCCAGCAGCTTGATTGGCGGGAGTTACTATGAGCAGTTCTTC
J: TRBJ2-1; size: NA; D: TRBD2; V: TRBV2; length: 12; CDR3: CASSERTSRQFF; DNA: TGTGCCAGCAGTGAAAGGACTAGCAGGCAGTTCTTC
J: TRBJ2-1; size: NA; D: TRBD1; V: TRBV28; length: 18; CDR3: CASSLDRGLSPLGNEQFF; DNA: TGTGCCAGCAGTTTGGACAGGGGGCTGTCGCCCCTCGGGAATGAGCAGTTCTTC
J: TRBJ2-4; size: NA; D: TRBD2; V: TRBV27; length: 15; CDR3: CASSGLAAAKNIQYF; DNA: TGTGCCAGCAGCGGACTAGCCGCGGCCAAAAACATTCAGTACTTC
J: TRBJ1-5; size: NA; D: TRBD1; V: TRBV6-5; length: 14; CDR3: CAIGTGIYNQPQHF; DNA: TGTGCCATAGGGACAGGGATTTACAATCAGCCCCAGCATTTT
J: TRBJ2-2; size: NA; D: NA; V: TRBV5-1; length: 14; CDR3: CASSLGQHTGELFF; DNA: TGCGCCAGCAGCTTGGGGCAACACACCGGGGAGCTGTTTTTT
J: TRBJ1-1; size: NA; D: NA; V: TRBV7-2; length: 14; CDR3: CASSFTGWNSEAFF; DNA: TGTGCCAGCAGCTTTACAGGGTGGAATTCTGAAGCTTTCTTT
J: TRBJ2-7; size: NA; D: TRBD2; V: TRBV6-5; length: 15; CDR3: CASSSLLAGLYEQYF; DNA: TGTGCCAGCAGTTCGCTACTAGCGGGACTCTACGAGCAGTACTTC
J: TRBJ2-6; size: NA; D: TRBD1; V: TRBV4-1; length: 21; CDR3: CASGGPADRGQSLSGANVLTF; DNA: TGCGCCAGCGGGGGGCCCGCGGACAGGGGCCAATCTCTCTCTGGGGCCAACGTCCTGACTTTC
J: TRBJ2-2; size: NA; D: NA; V: TRBV24-1; length: 14; CDR3: CATSATANTGELFF; DNA: TGTGCCACCAGTGCGACAGCGAACACCGGGGAGCTGTTTTTT
J: TRBJ2-1; size: NA; D: NA; V: TRBV29-1; length: 15; CDR3: CSVELDRTSYNEQFF; DNA: TGCAGCGTTGAATTAGACAGGACGTCCTACAATGAGCAGTTCTTC
J: TRBJ2-7; size: NA; D: TRBD2; V: TRBV29-1; length: 13; CDR3: CSVVSGSSYEQYF; DNA: TGCAGCGTGGTTAGCGGGAGCTCCTACGAGCAGTACTTC
J: TRBJ2-3; size: NA; D: TRBD1; V: TRBV18; length: 15; CDR3: CASSLGQGGTDTQYF; DNA: TGTGCCAGCTCACTTGGACAGGGGGGCACAGATACGCAGTATTTT
J: TRBJ1-1; size: NA; D: NA; V: TRBV3-1/TRBV3-2; length: 15; CDR3: CASSQGRTVNTEAFF; DNA: TGTGCCAGCAGCCAAGGAAGGACAGTGAACACTGAAGCTTTCTTT
J: TRBJ2-7; size: NA; D: TRBD2; V: TRBV18; length: 14; CDR3: CASSPQREGYEQYF; DNA: TGTGCCAGCTCACCTCAGCGGGAGGGTTACGAGCAGTACTTC
J: TRBJ1-2; size: NA; D: NA; V: TRBV7-9; length: 13; CDR3: CASSFLGGAGYTF; DNA: TGTGCCAGCAGCTTTCTGGGGGGAGCTGGCTACACCTTC
J: TRBJ2-3; size: NA; D: TRBD2; V: TRBV4-2; length: 16; CDR3: CASSQDMAGEADTQYF; DNA: TGTGCCAGCAGCCAAGATATGGCGGGAGAAGCAGATACGCAGTATTTT
J: TRBJ2-1; size: NA; D: TRBD1; V: TRBV6-6; length: 15; CDR3: CASSFPGGYYNEQFF; DNA: TGTGCCAGCAGCTTTCCAGGGGGTTACTACAATGAGCAGTTCTTC